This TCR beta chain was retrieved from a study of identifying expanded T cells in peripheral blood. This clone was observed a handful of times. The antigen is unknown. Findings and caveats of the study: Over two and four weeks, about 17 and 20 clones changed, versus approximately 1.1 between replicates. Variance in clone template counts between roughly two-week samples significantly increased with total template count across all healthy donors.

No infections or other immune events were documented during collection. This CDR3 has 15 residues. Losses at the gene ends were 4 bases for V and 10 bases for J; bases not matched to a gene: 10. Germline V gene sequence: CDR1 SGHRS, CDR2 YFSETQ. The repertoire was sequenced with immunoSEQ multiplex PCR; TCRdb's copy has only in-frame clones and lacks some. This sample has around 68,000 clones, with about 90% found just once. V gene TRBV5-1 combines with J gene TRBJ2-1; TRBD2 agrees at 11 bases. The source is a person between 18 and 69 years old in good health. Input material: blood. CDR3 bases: TGCGCCAGCAGCGCGGGACTAGCGGCCCGGGGAGAGCAGTTCTTC. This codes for CASSAGLAARGEQFF.